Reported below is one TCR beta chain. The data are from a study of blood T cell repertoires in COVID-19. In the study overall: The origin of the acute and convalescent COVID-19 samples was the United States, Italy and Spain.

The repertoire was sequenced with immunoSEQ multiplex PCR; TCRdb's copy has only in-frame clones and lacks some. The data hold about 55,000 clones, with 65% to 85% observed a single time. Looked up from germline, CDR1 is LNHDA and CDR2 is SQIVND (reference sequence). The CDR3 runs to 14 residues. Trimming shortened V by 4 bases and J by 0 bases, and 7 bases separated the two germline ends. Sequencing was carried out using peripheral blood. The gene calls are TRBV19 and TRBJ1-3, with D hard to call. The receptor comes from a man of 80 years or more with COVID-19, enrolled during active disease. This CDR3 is CASSTSRSGNTIYF. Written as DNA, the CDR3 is TGTGCCAGTAGTACTAGCCGCTCTGGAAACACCATATATTTT.